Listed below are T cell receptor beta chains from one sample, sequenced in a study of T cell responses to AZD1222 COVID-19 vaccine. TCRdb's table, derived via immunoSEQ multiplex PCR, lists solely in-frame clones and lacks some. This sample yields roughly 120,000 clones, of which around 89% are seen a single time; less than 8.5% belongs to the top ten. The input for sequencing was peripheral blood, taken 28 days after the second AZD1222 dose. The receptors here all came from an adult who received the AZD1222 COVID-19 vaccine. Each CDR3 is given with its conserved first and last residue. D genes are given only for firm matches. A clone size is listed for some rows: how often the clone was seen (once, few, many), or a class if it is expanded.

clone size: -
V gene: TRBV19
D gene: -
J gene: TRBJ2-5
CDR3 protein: CASSYLRDIVYF
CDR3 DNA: TGTGCCAGTAGTTATTTACGGGACATTGTTTACTTC

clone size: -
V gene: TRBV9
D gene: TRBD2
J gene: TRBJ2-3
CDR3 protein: CASSTSVAGWADTQYF
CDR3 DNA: TGTGCCAGCAGCACCTCAGTAGCGGGGTGGGCAGATACGCAGTATTTT

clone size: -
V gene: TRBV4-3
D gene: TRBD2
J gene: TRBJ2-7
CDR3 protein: CASSGGLAGTYEQYF
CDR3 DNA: TGCGCCAGCAGCGGGGGGCTAGCGGGAACCTACGAGCAGTACTTC

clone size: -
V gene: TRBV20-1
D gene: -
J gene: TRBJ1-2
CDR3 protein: CSASDYGYTF
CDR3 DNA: TGCAGTGCTAGTGACTATGGCTACACCTTC

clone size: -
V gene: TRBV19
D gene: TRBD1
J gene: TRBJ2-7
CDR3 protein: CASSISQGVGSYEQYF
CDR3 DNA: TGTGCCAGTAGTATATCACAGGGGGTGGGCTCCTACGAGCAGTACTTC

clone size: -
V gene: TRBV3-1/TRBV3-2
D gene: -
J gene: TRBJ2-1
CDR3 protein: CASSQAPVGSSYNEQFF
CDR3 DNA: TGTGCCAGCAGCCAAGCCCCGGTTGGCAGCTCCTACAATGAGCAGTTCTTC

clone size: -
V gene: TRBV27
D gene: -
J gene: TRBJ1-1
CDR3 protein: CASSPSVGDTEAFF
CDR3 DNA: TGTGCCAGCAGTCCCAGCGTAGGGGACACTGAAGCTTTCTTT

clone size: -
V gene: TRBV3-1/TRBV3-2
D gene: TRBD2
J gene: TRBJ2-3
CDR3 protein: CASSQGLAGAGSTDTQYF
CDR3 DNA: TGTGCCAGCAGCCAAGGACTAGCGGGGGCCGGAAGCACAGATACGCAGTATTTT

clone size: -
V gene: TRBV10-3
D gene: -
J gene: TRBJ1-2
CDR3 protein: CATHHLGRGNNYGYTF
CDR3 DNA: TGTGCCACCCACCACCTGGGCAGGGGCAATAACTATGGCTACACCTTC

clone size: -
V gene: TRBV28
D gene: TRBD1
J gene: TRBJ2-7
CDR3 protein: CASSDRDPYEQYF
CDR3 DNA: TGTGCCAGCAGCGACAGGGACCCCTACGAGCAGTACTTC

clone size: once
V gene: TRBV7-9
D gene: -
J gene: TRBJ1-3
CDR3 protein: CASSLALSVSGNTIYF
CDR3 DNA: TGTGCCAGCAGCTTAGCGCTGAGCGTCTCTGGAAACACCATATATTTT

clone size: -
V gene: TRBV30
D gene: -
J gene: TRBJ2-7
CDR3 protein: CAWSPGASYEQYF
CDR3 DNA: TGTGCCTGGAGTCCGGGGGCATCCTACGAGCAGTACTTC

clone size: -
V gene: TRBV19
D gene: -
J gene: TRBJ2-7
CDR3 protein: CASSIGETDSYEQYF
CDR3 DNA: TGTGCCAGTAGTATTGGCGAGACGGACTCCTACGAGCAGTACTTC

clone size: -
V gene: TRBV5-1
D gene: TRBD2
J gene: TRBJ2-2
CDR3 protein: CASSPGTGGNTGELFF
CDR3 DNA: TGCGCCAGCAGCCCAGGGACGGGAGGGAACACCGGGGAGCTGTTTTTT

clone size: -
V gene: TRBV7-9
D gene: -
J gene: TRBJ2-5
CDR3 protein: CASSATQGETQYF
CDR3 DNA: TGTGCCAGCAGCGCAACACAGGGCGAGACCCAGTACTTC

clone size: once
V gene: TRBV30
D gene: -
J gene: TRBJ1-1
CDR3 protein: CAWSPYRLTEAFF
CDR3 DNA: TGTGCCTGGAGTCCGTACCGGTTGACTGAAGCTTTCTTT

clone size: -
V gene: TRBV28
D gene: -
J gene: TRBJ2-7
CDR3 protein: CASLRAPSSYEQYF
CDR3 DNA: TGTGCCAGCCTCCGGGCTCCATCCTCCTACGAGCAGTACTTC

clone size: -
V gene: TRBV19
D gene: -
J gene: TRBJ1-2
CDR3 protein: CASSSPTVRGYTF
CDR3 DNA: TGTGCCAGTAGTTCCCCGACAGTACGAGGCTACACCTTC

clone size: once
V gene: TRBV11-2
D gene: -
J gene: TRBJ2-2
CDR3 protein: CASSLRSGELFF
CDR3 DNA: TGTGCCAGCAGCTTACGATCCGGGGAGCTGTTTTTT

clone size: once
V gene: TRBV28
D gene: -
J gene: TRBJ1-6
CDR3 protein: CASSSGGYNSPLHF
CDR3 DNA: TGTGCCAGCAGTTCCGGGGGGTATAATTCACCCCTCCACTTT

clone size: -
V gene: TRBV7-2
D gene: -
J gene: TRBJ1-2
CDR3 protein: CASSLAPGEGNGYTF
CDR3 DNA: TGTGCCAGCAGCTTAGCGCCAGGGGAAGGGAATGGCTACACCTTC

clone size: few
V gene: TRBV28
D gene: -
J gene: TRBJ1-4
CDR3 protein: CASSPGTALQEKLFF
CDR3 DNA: TGTGCCAGCAGTCCTGGGACGGCTCTCCAGGAAAAACTGTTTTTT

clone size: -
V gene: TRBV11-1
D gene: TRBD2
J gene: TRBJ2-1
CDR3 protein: CASSFAGGVTAGEQFF
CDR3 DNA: TGTGCCAGCAGCTTCGCGGGGGGGGTAACTGCAGGCGAGCAGTTCTTC

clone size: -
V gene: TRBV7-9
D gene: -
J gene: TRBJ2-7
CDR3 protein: CASSLKAGYEQYF
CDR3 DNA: TGTGCCAGCAGCTTAAAAGCGGGCTACGAGCAGTACTTC

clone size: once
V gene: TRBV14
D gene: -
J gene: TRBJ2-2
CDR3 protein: CASSRQMNTGELFF
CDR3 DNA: TGTGCCAGCAGCCGACAGATGAACACCGGGGAGCTGTTTTTT

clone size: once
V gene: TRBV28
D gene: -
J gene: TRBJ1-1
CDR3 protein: CASKLMGRNTEAFF
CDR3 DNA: TGTGCCAGCAAATTGATGGGGCGGAACACTGAAGCTTTCTTT

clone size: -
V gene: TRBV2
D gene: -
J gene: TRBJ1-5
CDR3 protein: CASTPQGGDQPQHF
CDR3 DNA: TGTGCCAGCACCCCGCAGGGCGGAGATCAGCCCCAGCATTTT

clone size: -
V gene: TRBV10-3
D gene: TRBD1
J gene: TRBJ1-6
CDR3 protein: CAISDPSGQGFGSPLHF
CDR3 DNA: TGTGCCATCAGTGATCCCTCAGGACAGGGGTTCGGATCACCCCTCCACTTT

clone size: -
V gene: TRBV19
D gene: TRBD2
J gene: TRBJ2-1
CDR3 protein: CASSKSGGPYNEQFF
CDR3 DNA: TGTGCCAGTAGTAAAAGCGGGGGGCCCTACAATGAGCAGTTCTTC

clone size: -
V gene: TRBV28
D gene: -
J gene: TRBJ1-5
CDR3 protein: CASLQDYSNQPQHF
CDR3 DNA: TGTGCCAGCCTACAGGATTATAGCAATCAGCCCCAGCATTTT

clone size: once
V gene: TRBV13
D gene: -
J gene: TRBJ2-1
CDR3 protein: CASSYLSGEWYEQFF
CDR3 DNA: TGTGCCAGCAGCTACCTATCGGGGGAGTGGTATGAGCAGTTCTTC

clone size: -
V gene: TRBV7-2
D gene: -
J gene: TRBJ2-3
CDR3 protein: CASSLDRASTDTQYF
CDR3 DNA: TGTGCCAGCAGCCTCGACAGAGCTAGCACAGATACGCAGTATTTT

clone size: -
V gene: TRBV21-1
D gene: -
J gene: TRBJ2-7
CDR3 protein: CASSKGSETKNGGEQYF
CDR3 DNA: TGTGCCAGCAGCAAAGGTTCAGAGACTAAAAACGGAGGCGAGCAGTACTTC

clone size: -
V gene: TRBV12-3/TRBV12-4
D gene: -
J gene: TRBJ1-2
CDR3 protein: CASSPGPAGGYTF
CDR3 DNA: TGTGCCAGCAGCCCAGGGCCGGCCGGTGGCTACACCTTC

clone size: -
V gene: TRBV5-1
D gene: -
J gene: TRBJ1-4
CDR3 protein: CASSLEGSNEKLFF
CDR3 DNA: TGCGCCAGCAGCTTGGAGGGTAGTAATGAAAAACTGTTTTTT

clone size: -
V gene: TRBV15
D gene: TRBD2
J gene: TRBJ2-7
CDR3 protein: CATSRTGGSYEQYF
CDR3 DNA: TGTGCCACCAGCAGGACGGGGGGATCGTACGAGCAGTACTTC

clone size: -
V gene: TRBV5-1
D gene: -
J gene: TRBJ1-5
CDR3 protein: CASSLAGRVEQPQHF
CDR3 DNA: TGCGCCAGCAGCTTGGCCGGAAGGGTAGAACAGCCCCAGCATTTT

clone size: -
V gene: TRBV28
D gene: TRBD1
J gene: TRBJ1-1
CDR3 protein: CASSLQGAYTEAFF
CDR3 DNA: TGTGCCAGCAGTTTACAGGGGGCATACACTGAAGCTTTCTTT

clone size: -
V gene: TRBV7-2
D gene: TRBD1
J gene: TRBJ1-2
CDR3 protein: CASGGQLNYGYTF
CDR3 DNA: TGTGCCAGTGGGGGACAGTTAAACTATGGCTACACCTTC

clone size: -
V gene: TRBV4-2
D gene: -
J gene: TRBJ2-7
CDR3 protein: CASSQDPYEQYF
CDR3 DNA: TGTGCCAGCAGCCAAGACCCGTACGAGCAGTACTTC

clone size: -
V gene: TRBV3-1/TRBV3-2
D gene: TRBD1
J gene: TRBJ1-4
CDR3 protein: CASSQPGQYNEKLFF
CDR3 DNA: TGTGCCAGCAGCCAGCCGGGACAGTACAATGAAAAACTGTTTTTT

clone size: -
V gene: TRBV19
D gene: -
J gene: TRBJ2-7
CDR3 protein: CASSIGRANYEQYF
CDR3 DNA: TGTGCCAGTAGTATAGGCAGGGCCAACTACGAGCAGTACTTC

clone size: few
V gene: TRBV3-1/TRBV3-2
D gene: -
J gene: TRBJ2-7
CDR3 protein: CASSQAYEQYF
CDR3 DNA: TGTGCCAGCAGCCAAGCCTACGAGCAGTACTTC

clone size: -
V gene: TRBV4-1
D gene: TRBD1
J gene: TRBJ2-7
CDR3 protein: CASSHTDRIEQYF
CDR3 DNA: TGCGCCAGCAGCCACACGGACAGGATCGAGCAGTACTTC

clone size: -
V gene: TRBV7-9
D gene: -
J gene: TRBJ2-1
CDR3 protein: CASSFRKSSYNEQFF
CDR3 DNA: TGTGCCAGCAGCTTCCGCAAAAGCTCCTACAATGAGCAGTTCTTC

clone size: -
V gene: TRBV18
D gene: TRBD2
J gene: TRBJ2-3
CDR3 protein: CASSRPGLAGGSTDTQYF
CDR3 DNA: TGTGCCAGCTCACGACCGGGACTAGCGGGAGGAAGCACAGATACGCAGTATTTT

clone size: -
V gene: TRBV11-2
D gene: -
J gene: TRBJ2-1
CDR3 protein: CASSSLRGWQFF
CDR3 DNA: TGTGCCAGCAGCTCCCTCAGGGGTTGGCAGTTCTTC

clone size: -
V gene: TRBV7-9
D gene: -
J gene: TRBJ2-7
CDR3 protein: CASSFPGELPAF
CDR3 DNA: TGTGCCAGCAGCTTCCCCGGGGAGCTGCCAGCCTTC

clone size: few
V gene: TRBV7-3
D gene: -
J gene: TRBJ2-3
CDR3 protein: CASSLLGGWKNTQYF
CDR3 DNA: TGTGCCAGCAGCTTGCTTGGGGGGTGGAAAAATACGCAGTATTTT

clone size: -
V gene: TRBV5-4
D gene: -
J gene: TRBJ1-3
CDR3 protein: CASRRTAGNTIYF
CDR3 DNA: TGTGCCAGCAGAAGGACGGCTGGAAACACCATATATTTT

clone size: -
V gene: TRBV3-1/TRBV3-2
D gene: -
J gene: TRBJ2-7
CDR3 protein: CASSQVRYEQYF
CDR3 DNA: TGTGCCAGCAGCCAAGTGCGGTACGAGCAGTACTTC

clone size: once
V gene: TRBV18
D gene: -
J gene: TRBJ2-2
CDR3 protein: CASSPLGSPGELFF
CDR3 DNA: TGTGCCAGCTCACCACTCGGTTCCCCCGGGGAGCTGTTTTTT

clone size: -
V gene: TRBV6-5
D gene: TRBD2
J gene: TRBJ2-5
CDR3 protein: CASSWVSGGHQETQYF
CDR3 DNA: TGTGCCAGCAGTTGGGTTAGCGGGGGGCACCAAGAGACCCAGTACTTC